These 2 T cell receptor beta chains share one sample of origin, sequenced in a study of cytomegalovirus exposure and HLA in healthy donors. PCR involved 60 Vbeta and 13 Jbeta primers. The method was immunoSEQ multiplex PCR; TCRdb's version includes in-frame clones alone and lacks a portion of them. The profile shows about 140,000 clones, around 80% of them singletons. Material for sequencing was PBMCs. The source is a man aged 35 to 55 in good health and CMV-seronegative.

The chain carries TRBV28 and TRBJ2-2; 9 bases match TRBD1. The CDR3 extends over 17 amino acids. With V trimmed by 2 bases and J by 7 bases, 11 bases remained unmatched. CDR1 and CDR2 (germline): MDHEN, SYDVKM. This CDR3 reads CASSLASVQGASGELFF. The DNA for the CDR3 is TGTGCCAGCAGTTTAGCGAGCGTACAGGGGGCGAGCGGGGAGCTGTTTTTT.

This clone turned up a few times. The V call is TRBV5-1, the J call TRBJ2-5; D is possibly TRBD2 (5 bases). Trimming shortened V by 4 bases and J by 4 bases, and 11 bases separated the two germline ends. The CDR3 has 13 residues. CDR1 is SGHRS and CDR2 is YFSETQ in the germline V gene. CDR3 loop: CASSTAGGETQYF. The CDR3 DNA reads TGCGCCAGCAGCACCGCGGGTGGAGAGACCCAGTACTTC.